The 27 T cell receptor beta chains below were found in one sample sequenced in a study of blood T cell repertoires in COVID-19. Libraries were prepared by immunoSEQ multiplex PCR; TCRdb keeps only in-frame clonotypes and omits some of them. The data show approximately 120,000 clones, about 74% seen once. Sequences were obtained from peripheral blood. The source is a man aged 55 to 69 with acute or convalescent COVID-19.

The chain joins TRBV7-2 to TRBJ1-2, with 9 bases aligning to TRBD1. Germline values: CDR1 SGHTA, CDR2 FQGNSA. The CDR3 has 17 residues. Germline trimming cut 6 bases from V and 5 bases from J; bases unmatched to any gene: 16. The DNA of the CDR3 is TGTGCCAGCAGTCAGCACAGGGGGCACATACAGCTTTATGGCTACACCTTC. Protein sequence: CASSQHRGHIQLYGYTF.

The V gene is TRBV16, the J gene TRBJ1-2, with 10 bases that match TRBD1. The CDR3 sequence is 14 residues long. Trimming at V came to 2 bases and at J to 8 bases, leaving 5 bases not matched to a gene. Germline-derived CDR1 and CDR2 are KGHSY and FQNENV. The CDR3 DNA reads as TGTGCCAGCAGCCAACAAGGACAGGGGGAGGGCTACACCTTC. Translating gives CASSQQGQGEGYTF. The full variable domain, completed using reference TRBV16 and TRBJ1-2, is GEEVAQTPKHLVRGEGQKAKLYCAPIKGHSYVFWYQQVLKNEFKFLISFQNENVFDETGMPKERFSAKCLPNSPCSLEIQATKLEDSAVYFCASSQQGQGEGYTFGSGTRLTVV.

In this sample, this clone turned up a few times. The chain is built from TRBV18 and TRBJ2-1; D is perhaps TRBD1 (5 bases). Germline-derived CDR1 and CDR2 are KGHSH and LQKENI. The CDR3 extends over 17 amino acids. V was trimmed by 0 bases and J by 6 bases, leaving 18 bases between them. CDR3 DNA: TGTGCCAGCTCACCACCGGGGTTGGGGCCGCTCCTCAATGAGCAGTTCTTC. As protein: CASSPPGLGPLLNEQFF.

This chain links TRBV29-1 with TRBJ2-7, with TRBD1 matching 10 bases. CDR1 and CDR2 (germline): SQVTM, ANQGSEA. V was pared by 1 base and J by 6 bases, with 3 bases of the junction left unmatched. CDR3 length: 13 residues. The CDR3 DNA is TGCAGCGTTGAAGGACAGGGGGCGTCCGAGCAGTACTTC. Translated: CSVEGQGASEQYF.

The CDR3 loop is CASSVKVPGGANTGELFF. The CDR3, as DNA: TGTGCCAGCAGTGTAAAGGTCCCGGGGGGAGCGAACACCGGGGAGCTGTTTTTT. The chain has TRBV6-1 and TRBJ2-2; the match to TRBD2 covers 7 bases. The germline V gene has CDR1 MNHNS and CDR2 SASEGT. The CDR3 length is 18 residues. V dropped 4 bases and J dropped 0; count of bases not matched to a gene: 11.

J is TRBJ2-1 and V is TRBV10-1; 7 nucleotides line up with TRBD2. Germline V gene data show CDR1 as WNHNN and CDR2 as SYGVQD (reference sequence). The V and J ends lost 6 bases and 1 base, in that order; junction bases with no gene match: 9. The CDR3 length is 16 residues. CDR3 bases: TGCGCCAGCAGCCCCGTGAGCGGGGCTTCCTACAATGAGCAGTTCTTC. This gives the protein CASSPVSGASYNEQFF.

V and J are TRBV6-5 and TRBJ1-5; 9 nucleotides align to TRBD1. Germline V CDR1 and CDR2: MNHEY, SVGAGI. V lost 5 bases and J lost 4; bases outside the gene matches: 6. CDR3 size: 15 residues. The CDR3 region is CASSPDRGRNQPQHF. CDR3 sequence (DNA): TGTGCCAGCAGTCCGGACAGGGGTAGGAATCAGCCCCAGCATTTT.

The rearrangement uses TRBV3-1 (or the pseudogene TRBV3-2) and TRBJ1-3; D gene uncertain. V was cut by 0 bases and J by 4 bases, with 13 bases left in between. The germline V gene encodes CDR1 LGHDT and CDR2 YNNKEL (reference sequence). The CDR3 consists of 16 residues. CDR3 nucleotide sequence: TGTGCCAGCAGCCAAGATCTTCCCGGGTTGGGAAACACCATATATTTT. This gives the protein CASSQDLPGLGNTIYF.

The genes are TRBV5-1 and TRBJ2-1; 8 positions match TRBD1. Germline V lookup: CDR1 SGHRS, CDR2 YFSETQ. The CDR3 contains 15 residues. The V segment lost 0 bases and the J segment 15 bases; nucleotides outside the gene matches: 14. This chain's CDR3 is CASSLVAGGEKPGFF. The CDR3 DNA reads TGCGCCAGCAGCTTGGTAGCAGGGGGCGAAAAACCGGGGTTCTTC.

The CDR3 nucleotides read TGTGCCAGCAGCCCCCAAGATACGCAGTATTTT. This translates into CASSPQDTQYF. The chain has TRBV7-9 and TRBJ2-3, with D uncertain. The ends were cut back, 5 bases at V and 5 bases at J, with 5 bases in the middle. Germline-derived CDR1 and CDR2 are SEHNR and FQNEAQ (reference sequence). The CDR3 is 11 residues long.

This CDR3 reads CASSPSGVGEQYF. The CDR3 region has the DNA TGTGCCAGCTCACCGTCAGGGGTGGGCGAGCAGTACTTC. The chain recombines TRBV18 with TRBJ2-7; D possibly corresponds to TRBD1 (6 bases). The germline V gene encodes CDR1 KGHSH and CDR2 LQKENI. V gave up 3 bases and J gave up 6 bases, with 12 bases separating them. This CDR3 has 13 residues.

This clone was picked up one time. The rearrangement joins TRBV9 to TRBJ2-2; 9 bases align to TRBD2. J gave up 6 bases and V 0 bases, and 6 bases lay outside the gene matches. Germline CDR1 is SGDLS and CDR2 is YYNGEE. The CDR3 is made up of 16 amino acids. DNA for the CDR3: TGTGCCAGCAGCGTAGACGGCGGGAGGGCCCCCGGGGAGCTGTTTTTT. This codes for CASSVDGGRAPGELFF.

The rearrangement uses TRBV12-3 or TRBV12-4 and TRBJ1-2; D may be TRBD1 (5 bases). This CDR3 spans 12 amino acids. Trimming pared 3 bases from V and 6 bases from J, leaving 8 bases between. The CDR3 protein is CASSFGGNGYTF. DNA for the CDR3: TGTGCCAGCAGTTTTGGGGGGAATGGCTACACCTTC.

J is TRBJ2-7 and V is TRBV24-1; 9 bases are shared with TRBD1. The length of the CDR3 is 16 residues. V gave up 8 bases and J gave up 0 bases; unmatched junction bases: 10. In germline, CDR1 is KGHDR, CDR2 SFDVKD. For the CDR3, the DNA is TGTGCCACCATTTCCGGGACAGGGTCGCGCTCCTACGAGCAGTACTTC. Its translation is CATISGTGSRSYEQYF.

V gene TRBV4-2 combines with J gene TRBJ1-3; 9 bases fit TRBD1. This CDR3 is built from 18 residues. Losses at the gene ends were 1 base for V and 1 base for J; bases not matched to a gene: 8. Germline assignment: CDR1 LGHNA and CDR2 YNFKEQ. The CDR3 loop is CASSQVITGGISGNTIYF. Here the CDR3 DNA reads TGTGCCAGCAGCCAAGTCATTACAGGGGGCATTTCTGGAAACACCATATATTTT.

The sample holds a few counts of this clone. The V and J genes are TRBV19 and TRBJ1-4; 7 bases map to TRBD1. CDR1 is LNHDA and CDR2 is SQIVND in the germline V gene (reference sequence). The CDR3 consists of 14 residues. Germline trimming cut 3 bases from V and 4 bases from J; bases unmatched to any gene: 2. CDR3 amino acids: CASSIYRGNEKLFF. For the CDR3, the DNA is TGTGCCAGTAGTATCTACAGGGGTAATGAAAAACTGTTTTTT. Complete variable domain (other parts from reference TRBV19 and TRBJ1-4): DGGITQSPKYLFRKEGQNVTLSCEQNLNHDAMYWYRQDPGQGLRLIYYSQIVNDFQKGDIAEGYSVSREKKESFPLTVTSAQKNPTAFYLCASSIYRGNEKLFFGSGTQLSVL.

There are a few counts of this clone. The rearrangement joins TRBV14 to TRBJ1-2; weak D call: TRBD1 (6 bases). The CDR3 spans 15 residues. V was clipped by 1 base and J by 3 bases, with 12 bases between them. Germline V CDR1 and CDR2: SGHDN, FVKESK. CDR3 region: CASSQAGESYYGYTF. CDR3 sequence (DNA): TGTGCCAGCAGCCAAGCAGGGGAATCGTACTATGGCTACACCTTC.

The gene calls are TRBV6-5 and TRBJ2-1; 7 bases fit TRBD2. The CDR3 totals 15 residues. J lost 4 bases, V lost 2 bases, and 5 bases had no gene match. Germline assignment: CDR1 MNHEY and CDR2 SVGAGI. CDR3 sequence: CASSYNGRSYNEQFF. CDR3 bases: TGTGCCAGCAGTTACAACGGGAGGTCTTACAATGAGCAGTTCTTC.

This chain's CDR3 is CASSLAGTGAAGANVLTF. As DNA, the CDR3 is TGTGCCAGCAGCTTAGCCGGGACAGGGGCTGCTGGGGCCAACGTCCTGACTTTC. This chain links TRBV7-6 with TRBJ2-6; 10 bases are a match to TRBD1. Germline lookup yields CDR1 SGHVS and CDR2 FNYEAQ. Trimming took 0 bases from V and 2 from J; bases not matched to a gene: 4. The CDR3 is 18 amino acids.

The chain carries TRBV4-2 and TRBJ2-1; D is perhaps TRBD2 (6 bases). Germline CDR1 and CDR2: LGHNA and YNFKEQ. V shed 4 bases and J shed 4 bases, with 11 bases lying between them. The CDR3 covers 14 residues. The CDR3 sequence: CASSLGGEYNEQFF. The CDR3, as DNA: TGTGCCAGCAGCCTAGGCGGGGAATACAATGAGCAGTTCTTC.

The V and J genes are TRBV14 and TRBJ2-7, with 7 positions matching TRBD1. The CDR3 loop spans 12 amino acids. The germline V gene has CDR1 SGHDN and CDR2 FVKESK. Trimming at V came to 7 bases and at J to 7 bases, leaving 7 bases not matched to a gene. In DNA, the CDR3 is TGTGCCAGCACGGACAGGTTTAATGAGCAGTACTTC. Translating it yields CASTDRFNEQYF.

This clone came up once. The CDR3 coding sequence is TGTGCCAGCAGCCCCGGGGGTCTGAACACTGAAGCTTTCTTT. Encoded protein: CASSPGGLNTEAFF. The V call is TRBV7-9, the J call TRBJ1-1, with TRBD1 as a possible D gene (5 bases). The CDR3 length is 14 residues. CDR1 and CDR2 (germline): SEHNR, FQNEAQ (reference sequence). V lost 5 bases and J lost 0, with 10 bases in between.

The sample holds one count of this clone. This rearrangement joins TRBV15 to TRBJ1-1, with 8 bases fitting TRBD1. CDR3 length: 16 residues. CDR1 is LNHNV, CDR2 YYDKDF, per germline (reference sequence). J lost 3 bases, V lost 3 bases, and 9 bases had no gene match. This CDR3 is CATSRTGDRDDTEAFF. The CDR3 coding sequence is TGTGCCACCAGCAGGACAGGGGACCGGGACGACACTGAAGCTTTCTTT.

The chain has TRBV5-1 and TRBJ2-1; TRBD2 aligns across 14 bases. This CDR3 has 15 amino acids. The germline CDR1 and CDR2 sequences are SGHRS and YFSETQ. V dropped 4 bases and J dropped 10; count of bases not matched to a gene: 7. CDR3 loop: CASSPGLAGEWEQFF. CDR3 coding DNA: TGCGCCAGCAGCCCGGGACTAGCGGGAGAATGGGAGCAGTTCTTC.

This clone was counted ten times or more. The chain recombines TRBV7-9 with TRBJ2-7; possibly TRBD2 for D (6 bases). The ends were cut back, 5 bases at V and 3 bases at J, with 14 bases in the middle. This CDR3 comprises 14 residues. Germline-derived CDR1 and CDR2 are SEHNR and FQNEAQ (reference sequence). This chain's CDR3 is CASSPRETSYEQYF. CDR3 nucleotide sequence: TGTGCCAGCAGCCCCCGCGAGACTAGCTACGAGCAGTACTTC.

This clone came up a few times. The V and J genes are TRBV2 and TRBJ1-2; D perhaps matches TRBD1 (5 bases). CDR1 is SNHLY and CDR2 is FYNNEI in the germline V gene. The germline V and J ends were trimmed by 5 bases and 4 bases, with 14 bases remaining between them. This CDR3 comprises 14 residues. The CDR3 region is CASSSQGIFYGYTF. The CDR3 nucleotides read TGTGCCAGCAGTTCTCAGGGAATCTTCTATGGCTACACCTTC.

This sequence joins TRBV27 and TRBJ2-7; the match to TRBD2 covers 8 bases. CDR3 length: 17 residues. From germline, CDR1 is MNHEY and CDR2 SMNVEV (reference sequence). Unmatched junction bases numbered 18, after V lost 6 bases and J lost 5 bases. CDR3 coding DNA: TGTGCCAGCAGGCGGGTAGGTTTCGGGGGGGACCCGGACGAGCAGTACTTC. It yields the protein CASRRVGFGGDPDEQYF.